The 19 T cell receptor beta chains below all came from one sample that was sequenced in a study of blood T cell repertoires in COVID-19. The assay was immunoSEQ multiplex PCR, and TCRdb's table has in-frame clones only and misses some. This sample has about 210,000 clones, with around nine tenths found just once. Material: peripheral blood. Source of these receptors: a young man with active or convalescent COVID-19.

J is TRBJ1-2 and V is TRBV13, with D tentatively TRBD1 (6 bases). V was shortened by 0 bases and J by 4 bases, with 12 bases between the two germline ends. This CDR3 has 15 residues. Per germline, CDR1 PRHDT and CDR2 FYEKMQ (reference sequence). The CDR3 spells CASSLGRGGTYGYTF. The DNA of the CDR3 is TGTGCCAGCAGCTTAGGCAGGGGCGGCACCTATGGCTACACCTTC.

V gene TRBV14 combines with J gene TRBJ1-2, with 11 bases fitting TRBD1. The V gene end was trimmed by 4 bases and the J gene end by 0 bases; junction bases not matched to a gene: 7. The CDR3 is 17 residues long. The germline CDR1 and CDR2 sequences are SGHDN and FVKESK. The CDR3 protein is CASSRTGGQGANYGYTF. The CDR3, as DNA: TGTGCCAGCAGCCGTACGGGGGGACAGGGGGCTAACTATGGCTACACCTTC. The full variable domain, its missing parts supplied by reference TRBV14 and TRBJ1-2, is EAGVTQFPSHSVIEKGQTVTLRCDPISGHDNLYWYRRVMGKEIKFLLHFVKESKQDESGMPNNRFLAERTGGTYSTLKVQPAELEDSGVYFCASSRTGGQGANYGYTFGSGTRLTVV.

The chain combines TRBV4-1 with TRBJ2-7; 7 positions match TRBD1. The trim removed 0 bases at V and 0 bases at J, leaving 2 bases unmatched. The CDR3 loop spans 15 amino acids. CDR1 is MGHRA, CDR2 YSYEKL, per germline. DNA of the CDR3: TGCGCCAGCAGCCAAGAGGGACAGAGCTCCTACGAGCAGTACTTC. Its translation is CASSQEGQSSYEQYF.

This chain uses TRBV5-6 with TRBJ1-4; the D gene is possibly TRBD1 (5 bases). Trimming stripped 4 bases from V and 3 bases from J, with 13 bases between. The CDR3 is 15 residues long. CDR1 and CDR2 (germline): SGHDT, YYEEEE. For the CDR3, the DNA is TGTGCCAGCAGCCCCGATCAGGGTTCTAATGAAAAACTGTTTTTT. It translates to CASSPDQGSNEKLFF.

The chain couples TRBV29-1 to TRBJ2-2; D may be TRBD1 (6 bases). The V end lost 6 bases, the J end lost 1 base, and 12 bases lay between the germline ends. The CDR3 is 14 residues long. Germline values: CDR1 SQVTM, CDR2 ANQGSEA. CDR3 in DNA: TGCAGCGTGGCTACAGGGAGGAACACCGGGGAGCTGTTTTTT. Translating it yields CSVATGRNTGELFF.

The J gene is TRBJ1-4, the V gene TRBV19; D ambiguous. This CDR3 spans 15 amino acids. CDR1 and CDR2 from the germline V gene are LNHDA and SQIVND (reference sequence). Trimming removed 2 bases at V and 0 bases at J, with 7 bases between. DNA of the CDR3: TGTGCCAGTAGTATAATGAGTGCAACTAATGAAAAACTGTTTTTT. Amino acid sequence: CASSIMSATNEKLFF. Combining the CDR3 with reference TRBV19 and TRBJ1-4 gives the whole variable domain DGGITQSPKYLFRKEGQNVTLSCEQNLNHDAMYWYRQDPGQGLRLIYYSQIVNDFQKGDIAEGYSVSREKKESFPLTVTSAQKNPTAFYLCASSIMSATNEKLFFGSGTQLSVL.

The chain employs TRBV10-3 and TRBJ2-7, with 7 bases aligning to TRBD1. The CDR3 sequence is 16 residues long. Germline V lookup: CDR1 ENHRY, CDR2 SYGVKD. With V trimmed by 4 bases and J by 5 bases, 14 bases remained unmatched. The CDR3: CAISALTGFGGNEQYF. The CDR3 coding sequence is TGTGCCATCAGTGCCCTGACAGGGTTCGGCGGCAACGAGCAGTACTTC.

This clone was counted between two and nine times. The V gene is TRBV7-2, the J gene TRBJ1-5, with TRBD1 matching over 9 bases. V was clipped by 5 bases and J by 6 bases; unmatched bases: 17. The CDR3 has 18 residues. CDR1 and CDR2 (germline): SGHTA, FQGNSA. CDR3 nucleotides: TGTGCCAGCAGCCGCAGAGTAAAAGGACAGGGGAGTAGTCAGCCCCAGCATTTT. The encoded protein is CASSRRVKGQGSSQPQHF.

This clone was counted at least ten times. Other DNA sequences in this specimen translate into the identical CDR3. The CDR3 reads CASSKQRGEKLFF. CDR3 sequence (DNA): TGTGCCAGTAGTAAACAAAGGGGGGAAAAACTGTTTTTT. This sequence joins TRBV19 and TRBJ1-4, with D possibly being TRBD1 (6 bases). Germline lookup yields CDR1 LNHDA and CDR2 SQIVND (reference sequence). Trimming removed 4 bases from V and 8 bases from J, with 11 bases in between. This CDR3 is built from 13 residues.

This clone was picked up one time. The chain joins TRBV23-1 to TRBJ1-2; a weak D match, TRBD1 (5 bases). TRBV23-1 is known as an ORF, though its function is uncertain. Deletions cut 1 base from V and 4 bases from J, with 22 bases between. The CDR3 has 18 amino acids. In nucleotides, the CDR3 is TGCGCCAGCAGTCAATTGAAGGGTTCCGGGGGACTAGTCTATGGCTACACCTTC. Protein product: CASSQLKGSGGLVYGYTF.

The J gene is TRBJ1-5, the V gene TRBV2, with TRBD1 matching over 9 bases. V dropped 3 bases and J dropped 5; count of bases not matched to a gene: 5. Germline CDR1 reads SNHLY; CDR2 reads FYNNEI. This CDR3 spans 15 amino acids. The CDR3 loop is CASSDTTGGYQPQHF. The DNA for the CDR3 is TGTGCCAGCAGTGACACGACAGGGGGGTATCAGCCCCAGCATTTT.

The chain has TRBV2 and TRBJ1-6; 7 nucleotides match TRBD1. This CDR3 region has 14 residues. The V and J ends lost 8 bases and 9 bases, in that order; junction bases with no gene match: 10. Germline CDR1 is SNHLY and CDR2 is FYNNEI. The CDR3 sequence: CASGSTGFSSPLHF. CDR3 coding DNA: TGTGCCAGCGGGTCGACAGGGTTTAGTTCACCCCTCCACTTT.

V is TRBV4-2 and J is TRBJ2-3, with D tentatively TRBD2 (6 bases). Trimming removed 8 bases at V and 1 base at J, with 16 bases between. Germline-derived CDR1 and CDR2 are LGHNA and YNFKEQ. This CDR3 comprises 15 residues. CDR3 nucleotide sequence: TGTGCCAGCTCGCGGGGCCGGGATCGCACAGATACGCAGTATTTT. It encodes CASSRGRDRTDTQYF.

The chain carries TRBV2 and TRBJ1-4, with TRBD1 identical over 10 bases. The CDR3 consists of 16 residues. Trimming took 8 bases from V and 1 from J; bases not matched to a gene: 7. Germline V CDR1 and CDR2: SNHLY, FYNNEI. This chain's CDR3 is CASRGQGGGTNEKLFF. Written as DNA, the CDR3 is TGTGCCAGCCGAGGACAGGGGGGGGGAACTAATGAAAAACTGTTTTTT.

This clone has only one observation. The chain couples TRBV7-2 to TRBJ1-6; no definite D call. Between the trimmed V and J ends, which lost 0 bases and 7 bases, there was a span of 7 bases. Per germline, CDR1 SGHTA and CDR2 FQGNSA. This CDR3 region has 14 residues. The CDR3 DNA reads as TGTGCCAGCAGCTTAGCGAGGCTAAATTCACCCCTCCACTTT. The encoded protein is CASSLARLNSPLHF.

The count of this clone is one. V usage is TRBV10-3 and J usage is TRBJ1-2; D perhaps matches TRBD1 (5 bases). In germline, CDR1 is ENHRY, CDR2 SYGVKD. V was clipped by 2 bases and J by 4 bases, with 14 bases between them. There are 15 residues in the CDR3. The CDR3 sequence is CAISEREDGGYGYTF. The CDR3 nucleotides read TGTGCCATCAGTGAGCGGGAGGACGGGGGCTATGGCTACACCTTC.

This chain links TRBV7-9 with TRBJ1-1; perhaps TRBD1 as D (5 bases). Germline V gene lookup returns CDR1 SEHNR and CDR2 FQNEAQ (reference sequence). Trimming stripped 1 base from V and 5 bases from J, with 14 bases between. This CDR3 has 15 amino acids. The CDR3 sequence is CASSLDPGMGTEAFF. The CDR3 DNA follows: TGTGCCAGCAGCTTAGATCCAGGGATGGGGACTGAAGCTTTCTTT.

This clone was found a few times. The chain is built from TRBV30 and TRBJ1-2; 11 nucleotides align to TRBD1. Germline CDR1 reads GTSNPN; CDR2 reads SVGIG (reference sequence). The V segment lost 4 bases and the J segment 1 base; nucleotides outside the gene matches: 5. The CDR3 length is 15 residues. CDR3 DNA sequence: TGTGCCTGGAAAATCGGGACAGGGGGTAACTATGGCTACACCTTC. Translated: CAWKIGTGGNYGYTF.

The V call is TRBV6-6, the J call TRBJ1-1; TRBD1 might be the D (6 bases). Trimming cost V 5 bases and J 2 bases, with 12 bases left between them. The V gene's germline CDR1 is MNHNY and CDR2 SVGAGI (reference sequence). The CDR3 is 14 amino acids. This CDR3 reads CASSPQGLNTEAFF. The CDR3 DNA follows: TGTGCCAGCAGTCCCCAGGGGCTAAACACTGAAGCTTTCTTT.